This T cell receptor beta chain comes out of a study of OX40 agonist ivuxolimab in advanced cancers. The overall study: Dose-escalation patients' cancers were hepatocellular carcinoma, melanoma, renal cell or head and neck cancer.

This CDR3 comprises 15 residues. The V gene end was trimmed by 2 bases and the J gene end by 5 bases; junction bases not matched to a gene: 4. The germline V gene encodes CDR1 MNHEY and CDR2 SVGAGI. Sequenced by immunoSEQ multiplex PCR; TCRdb stores in-frame clones only, minus some. The repertoire has about 93,000 clones, 94% of them found once; the top ten carry 2.6%. The rearrangement joins TRBV6-5 to TRBJ1-2; 11 bases are shared with TRBD1. The sequence was collected from an adult with an advanced solid tumor such as melanoma, head and neck, liver or kidney cancer. The specimen was CD4+ or CD8+ T cells sorted from blood, collected in a trial of the OX40 agonist ivuxolimab. The CDR3 sequence is CASSYGTGGGYGYTF. The CDR3 DNA sequence: TGTGCCAGCAGTTACGGGACAGGGGGAGGGTATGGCTACACCTTC.